This entry describes one T cell receptor (beta chain). The sample is drawn from a study of cytomegalovirus exposure and HLA in healthy donors. Germline CDR1 WSHSY, CDR2 SAAADI. The ends were cut back, 2 bases at V and 4 bases at J, with 15 bases in the middle. This CDR3 is 16 amino acids long. Amplification used 60 Vbeta primers and 13 Jbeta primers. Sequencing was performed with immunoSEQ multiplex PCR; in TCRdb, only in-frame clones are kept and a portion is missing. The sample contains 100,000 to 150,000 clones, approximately 75% of which appear only once. The V call is TRBV10-2, the J call TRBJ1-3; D gene uncertain. This receptor was taken from a man in his fifties in good health and CMV-seropositive. The sequenced sample consisted of PBMCs. The CDR3 coding sequence is TGCGCCAGCAGTGAGACTCCGGCGGGGTCCGGAAACACCATATATTTT. It codes for CASSETPAGSGNTIYF.